The rows below give T cell receptor beta chains drawn from one sample of a study of cytomegalovirus exposure and HLA in healthy donors. Profiled with immunoSEQ multiplex PCR; TCRdb holds only in-frame clones, not every one. The sample lists fewer than 150,000 clones, about four fifths seen once, with 2% to 2.5% in the top ten. The specimen sequenced was PBMCs. These receptors all stem from a man in his thirties or forties in good health and CMV-seronegative. Each CDR3 is given with its conserved first and last residue.

TRBV15,TRBJ2-5,CATSSRQGLQETQYF
TRBV27,TRBJ2-5,CASRPYGLGTQYF
TRBV5-4,TRBJ2-1,CASSLASGGGFVSYNEQFF
TRBV7-2,TRBJ1-5,CASSLWTAHNQPQHF
TRBV28,TRBJ2-7,CASSLGGIGYEQYF
TRBV5-4,TRBJ1-5,CASSYGGATQPQHF
TRBV7-6,TRBJ2-7,CASSLFSGSDYEQYF
TRBV27,TRBJ1-6,CASSHSNSPLHF
TRBV27,TRBJ1-1,CATQVGWSTEAFF
TRBV28,TRBJ1-6,CASSPGDNSPLHF
TRBV20-1,TRBJ2-3,CSAPRESKQYF
TRBV30,TRBJ1-4,CAWNFGSGEKLFF
TRBV6-1,TRBJ2-4,CASRPGQGAKNIQYF
TRBV10-3,TRBJ1-1,CAISEREVNTEAFF
TRBV12-5,TRBJ2-5,CASGTGLVETQYF
TRBV5-8,TRBJ1-2,CASRRTGVGYGYTF
TRBV5-1,TRBJ2-1,CASSLSGGRQFF
TRBV28,TRBJ2-7,CASSFEIKPGLSSYEQYF
TRBV18,TRBJ1-1,CASSPPGARTEAFF
TRBV19,TRBJ1-5,CASSIRGSNQPQHF
TRBV5-1,TRBJ2-1,CASSYGGLAGVNEQFF
TRBV7-9,TRBJ1-2,CASSSDISLGYTF
TRBV5-1,TRBJ2-3,CASRSGTSSPDTQYF
TRBV15,TRBJ2-5,CATSRAGEGQYF
TRBV30,TRBJ1-2,CAWSVAVRPGYTF
TRBV5-1,TRBJ1-5,CASSLLRGGNQPQNF
TRBV18,TRBJ2-1,CASSPPKSSGIHEQFF
TRBV5-6,TRBJ1-2,CASSGAGGGPNYGYTF
TRBV2,TRBJ2-2,CASREGANTGELFF
TRBV19,TRBJ1-5,CASSMGQGVGQPQHF
TRBV4-1,TRBJ1-3,CASSQAARSGNTIYF
TRBV19,TRBJ2-5,CASSFRVEETQYF
TRBV5-1,TRBJ1-1,CASSLANRVEDTEAFF
TRBV2,TRBJ1-2,CASSGQGSLSNYGYTF
TRBV7-2,TRBJ1-6,CASSSQLFGSSSPLHF
TRBV6-1,TRBJ2-5,CASSEHRQETQYF
TRBV18,TRBJ2-5,CASSSTSLGQETQYF
TRBV7-9,TRBJ1-1,CASSLGQLTEAFF
TRBV6-1,TRBJ2-3,CASNSFSGGANTQYF
TRBV9,TRBJ2-3,CASSRVGRGSDTQYF
TRBV5-1,TRBJ2-5,CASSPGAGVLQETQYF
TRBV5-1,TRBJ2-7,CASSFSFSGGGSYEQYF
TRBV28,TRBJ1-5,CASSLSYTGERQPQHF
TRBV4-1,TRBJ1-5,CASSLDGQGDQPQHF
TRBV7-8,TRBJ1-1,CASSQRQGQNTEAFF
TRBV4-1,TRBJ1-4,CASSQERVEQGEKLFF
TRBV20-1,TRBJ1-2,CSASPGGGYTF
TRBV5-4,TRBJ2-5,CASSLAEDREETQYF
TRBV5-1,TRBJ2-3,CASSTPAGPRADTQYF
TRBV5-1,TRBJ1-4,CASSLSPGRDEKLFF
TRBV9,TRBJ1-2,CASNPGGTNGYGYTF
TRBV5-1,TRBJ2-7,CASRAGLAGVFQYEQYF